This T cell receptor (beta chain) was sequenced in a study of post-analysis software for immune sequencing data. Study results and limitations: In multiple sclerosis, normalized Chao1 diversity was significantly below that of controls. Elevated frequency relative to controls characterized several TRBV segments in patients, TRBV5-6, TRBV5-1 and TRBV20-1 among them.

Unique molecular identifiers had been added to the TCR beta cDNA libraries. TCRdb recomputed calls from the PCR reads with MiXCR, one row per CDR3 protein. This table has roughly 800,000 distinct CDR3 sequences, about 53% appearing once. On this clonotype: Its specificity is unknown.

Trimming took off 5 bases at V and 4 bases at J, with 16 bases between the two ends. Germline values: CDR1 DFQATT, CDR2 SNEGSKA (reference sequence). The CDR3 is 14 residues long. The chain has TRBV20-1 and TRBJ2-3; D not resolved. Sequencing was done on a sample of blood. This clonotype originated in a girl aged 5 to 17 with multiple sclerosis. The CDR3 DNA sequence: TGCAGTGCTGGGCTACATCCCGCGGCAGATACGCAGTATTTT. It specifies CSAGLHPAADTQYF.